This T cell receptor beta chain was captured in a study of cytomegalovirus exposure and HLA in healthy donors. Germline lookup yields CDR1 MNHEY and CDR2 SMNVEV (reference sequence). The CDR3 contains 15 residues. The V and J ends lost 5 bases and 6 bases respectively, with 19 bases between them. PCR primers comprised 60 Vbeta and 13 Jbeta primers. The protocol was immunoSEQ multiplex PCR, while the TCRdb copy is restricted to in-frame clones and leaves out a portion. Seen here are approximately 200,000 clones, approximately 84% observed once, and the top ten hold 6%. This receptor was taken from a woman aged 25 to 45 in good health and CMV-seropositive. The sample comprised PBMCs. V usage is TRBV27 and J usage is TRBJ1-2; D is ambiguous. The CDR3 loop is CASSRPGDVLDGYTF. The CDR3 DNA reads TGTGCCAGCAGTCGACCGGGAGACGTTTTGGATGGCTACACCTTC.